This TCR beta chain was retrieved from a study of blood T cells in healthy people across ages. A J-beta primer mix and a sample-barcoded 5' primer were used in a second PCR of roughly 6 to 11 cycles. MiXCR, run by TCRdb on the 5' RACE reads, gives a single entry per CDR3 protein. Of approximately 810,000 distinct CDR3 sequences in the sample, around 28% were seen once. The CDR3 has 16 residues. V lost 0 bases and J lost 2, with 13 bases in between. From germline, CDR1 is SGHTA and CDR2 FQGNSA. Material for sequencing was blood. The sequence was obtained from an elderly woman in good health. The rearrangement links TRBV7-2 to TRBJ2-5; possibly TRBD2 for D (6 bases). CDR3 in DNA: TGTGCCAGCAGCTTAGCGTCAGGGACTGTACAAGAGACCCAGTACTTC. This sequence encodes CASSLASGTVQETQYF.